The clone carrying this T cell receptor beta chain has at least ten counts. The data stem from a study of identical twins. cDNA molecules carried unique molecular identifiers, and template switching added a universal primer site. Each CDR3 protein gets one entry after TCRdb re-called the 5' RACE reads with MiXCR. The table lists about 280,000 distinct CDR3 sequences, about 8.1% of them singletons, with roughly 2% in the top ten. The CDR3 contains 15 residues. CDR1 and CDR2 (germline): MNHEY, SVGAGI. Losses at the gene ends were 2 bases for V and 4 bases for J; bases not matched to a gene: 5. This sample also appeared in a second study, on yellow fever vaccine responses in identical twins. From that study: As reported, the vaccine T cell response of twins seemed partly convergent and partly personalized.

Material: memory (CD45RO+) T cells sorted from blood. This clonotype was sampled from a woman in her late teens or twenties in good health. The chain has TRBV6-5 and TRBJ2-3, with 8 positions matching TRBD1. In DNA form, the CDR3 reads TGTGCCAGCAGTTACAGGACAGGGAGGTCAGATACGCAGTATTTT. It translates to CASSYRTGRSDTQYF.